This T cell receptor beta chain was obtained from a study of T-cell reconstitution after alpha-beta-depleted transplantation in children. General observations from the study: Expanded graft clones numbering several hundred reportedly gave rise to alpha-beta T cells about two months after transplant. At the one-year point after transplant, T-cell counts and TCRbeta diversity were found to come mostly from T cells that had been newly produced.

V dropped 4 bases and J dropped 8 bases, with 15 bases sitting between them. The CDR3 consists of 13 residues. Germline assignment: CDR1 LNHDA and CDR2 SQIVND (reference sequence). Of note for this clonotype: Antigen: not known.

During its preparation, the TCRbeta library received unique molecular identifiers. MiXCR was run by TCRdb on the PCR reads, yielding one entry per CDR3 protein. The sample yields a few hundred thousand distinct CDR3 sequences, approximately 23% seen once. The receptor comes from a male patient aged 10 to 17 who had a stem cell transplant for acute lymphoblastic leukemia, so the T cells may come from the graft donor. This specimen consisted of PBMCs, mostly from graft donor cells, obtained 180 days after TCRalphabeta/CD19-depleted stem cell transplant. The chain employs TRBV19 and TRBJ2-7; D is perhaps TRBD1 (6 bases). CDR3 in DNA: TGTGCCAGTAGTACCCCCGACAGGACCAAGCAGTACTTC. The encoded protein is CASSTPDRTKQYF.